This is a list of T cell receptor beta chains from one sample in a study of regulatory T cells in long-lasting Graves disease. TCRdb independently ran MiXCR on the multiplex PCR reads; one entry per CDR3 protein. This sample yields fewer than 650,000 distinct CDR3 sequences, of which roughly 15% are seen a single time; 15% to 20% belongs to the top ten. These records were also assigned to another study, of T cells in Graves' hyperthyroidism and ophthalmopathy.

Source: peripheral blood mononuclear cells (PBMCs), taken at new diagnosis, from a patient treated with antithyroid drugs. The receptors derive from a woman under 40 with Graves disease. Each CDR3 is given with its conserved first and last residue. A D gene is named only where the DNA matches it firmly. Size is omitted from some rows. Given values are once, few, many or a class for expanded clones.

V gene	clone size	J gene	D gene	CDR3 DNA	CDR3 protein
TRBV30	-	TRBJ1-1	-	TGTGCCTGGAGTGTACAGGGAACGACTGAAGCTTTCTTT	CAWSVQGTTEAFF
TRBV18	few	TRBJ2-2	TRBD1	TGTGCCAGCTCACCACGGAGGGACAGGCTGGAGCTGTTTTTT	CASSPRRDRLELFF
TRBV28	many	TRBJ2-7	TRBD2	TGTGCCAGCAGTTATACTAGCGGGACTCTACTCCACGAGCAGTACTTC	CASSYTSGTLLHEQYF
TRBV7-2	-	TRBJ2-7	-	TGTGCCAGCAGCTTAGATACCCAGACGGGGCGCTACGAGCAGTACTTC	CASSLDTQTGRYEQYF
TRBV2	-	TRBJ2-1	TRBD2	TGTGCCAGCGAGGGGCGGGAGGGCGATGAGCAGTTCTTC	CASEGREGDEQFF
TRBV11-2	few	TRBJ1-6	TRBD1	TGTGCCAGCAGCCTAGAGGGACAGTCCTATAATTCACCCCTCCACTTT	CASSLEGQSYNSPLHF
TRBV7-3	-	TRBJ2-6	-	TGTGCCAGCAGCGAGACGCGACAGGTCCGCTCTGGGGCCAACGTCCTGACTTTC	CASSETRQVRSGANVLTF
TRBV5-1	-	TRBJ1-3	-	TGCGCCAGCAGCGGACGGGACTTAGGGCCTGGAAACACCATATATTTT	CASSGRDLGPGNTIYF
TRBV18	few	TRBJ2-7	TRBD1	TGTGCCAGCTCACCACCGTACGAGGGACAGGGCTCCTACGAGCAGTACTTC	CASSPPYEGQGSYEQYF
TRBV19	-	TRBJ2-1	-	TGTGCCAGTAGTTTCGCCGGGACAACCCAGCAGTTCTTC	CASSFAGTTQQFF
TRBV19	few	TRBJ1-1	-	TGTGCCAGTAGTATCGCTTGGAACACTGAAGCTTTCTTT	CASSIAWNTEAFF
TRBV27	few	TRBJ2-5	TRBD2	TGTGCCAGCAGTCGCCAACAACCGGGACTAGGAAGAGAGACCCAGTACTTC	CASSRQQPGLGRETQYF
TRBV3-1	-	TRBJ2-3	TRBD2	TGTGCCAGCAGCCCGTGGCTAGCGGGAGAGTGGGGCACAGATACGCAGTATTTT	CASSPWLAGEWGTDTQYF
TRBV5-1	many	TRBJ2-3	-	TGTGCCAGCAGCCTCGACAACACAGATACGCAGTATTTT	CASSLDNTDTQYF
TRBV12-3/TRBV12-4	many	TRBJ2-7	-	TGTGCCAGCAGTTTAATAGGGGCGACCTACGAGCAGTACTTC	CASSLIGATYEQYF
TRBV28	few	TRBJ2-7	-	TGTGCCAGCAGTCAAACCCGCGGGACACTGGTCGGGCAGTACTTC	CASSQTRGTLVGQYF